This entry describes one TCR beta chain. Its target is unknown. With only one base between it and a far larger clone, this is likely a read error. The identical CDR3 is also encoded by other nucleotide sequences in the sample. Using immunoSEQ multiplex PCR, the repertoire was profiled, and TCRdb retains in-frame clones only, with some absent. The table includes roughly 95,000 clones, 40% to 55% detected once. This sample stems from a study of shared clonotypes between healthy human individuals. Study results and limitations: Sample collection involved blood only; tissue repertoires are likely different. Investigators expected sequencing depth to affect clonotype sharing among donors.

V lost 1 base, J lost 0 bases, and 20 bases lay in between. Germline CDR1 and CDR2: SQVTM and ANQGSEA. The CDR3 extends over 18 amino acids. The receptor was derived from a woman aged 40 to 49 in good health. Some clones in this sample may be carry-over from other donors' samples. Source material: PBMCs. The chain employs TRBV29-1 and TRBJ2-3; D is perhaps TRBD1 (6 bases). The CDR3 region has the DNA TGCAGCGTTGAAGTTGTGCAGGGGCGTAGCTCTAGCACAGATACGCAGTATTTT. It translates to CSVEVVQGRSSSTDTQYF.